The clone carrying this T cell receptor (beta chain) was observed a few times. Per the germline V gene, CDR1 is SNHLY and CDR2 is FYNNEI. The CDR3 has 16 residues. V dropped 7 bases and J dropped 6 bases, with 25 bases sitting between them. Some clones are missing from TCRdb's copy, which holds only in-frame ones; the method was immunoSEQ multiplex PCR. Of about 31,000 clones listed, approximately 78% are singletons. The data derive from a study of radiotherapy plus CTLA-4 blockade in lung cancer. This chain links TRBV2 with TRBJ2-7, with D possibly being TRBD1 (6 bases). The input for sequencing was peripheral blood, taken from a patient treated with radiotherapy plus ipilimumab. The clonotype originates from a human donor with non-small cell lung cancer who had stable disease on radiotherapy plus ipilimumab. The CDR3 sequence is CASTQFRDPGDPEQYF. CDR3 sequence (DNA): TGTGCCAGCACGCAATTCCGGGACCCAGGGGACCCCGAGCAGTACTTC. The variable domain in full, with the rest retrieved from reference TRBV2 and TRBJ2-7, is EPEVTQTPSHQVTQMGQEVILRCVPISNHLYFYWYRQILGQKVEFLVSFYNNEISEKSEIFDDQFSVERPDGSNFTLKIRSTKLEDSAMYFCASTQFRDPGDPEQYFGPGTRLTVT.